The subject of this entry is one TCR beta chain. Its antigen is unknown. The entry originates in a study of T-cell memory formation after mild COVID-19. V lost 4 bases and J lost 6, with 12 bases in between. The length of the CDR3 is 13 residues. Germline V gene lookup returns CDR1 SEHNR and CDR2 FQNEAQ (reference sequence). TCRdb re-called the 5' RACE reads through MiXCR, storing one row per CDR3 protein. The sample shows 550,000 to 600,000 distinct CDR3 sequences, less than 25% of them seen only once. Study-level points and caveats: Researchers report contracting CD4+ clones mostly in CM and EM, with CD8+ clones in EMRA. What remained unconfirmed was the SARS-CoV-2 specificity of second-wave clones peaking on day 37. A balance of CD4 and CD8 characterized clones contracting day 15 to 85, whereas later expanders leaned CD4+.

The TCR was taken from an adult woman who had mild COVID-19 (a few samples of this study predate the infection). Cell type and time point are not known. The chain recombines TRBV7-9 with TRBJ1-1; D not resolved. The sequencing input was PBMCs or a T cell subset sorted from them (not recorded which). In DNA, the CDR3 is TGTGCCAGCAGCTCCTCTTGGTCCCCTGAAGCTTTCTTT. Protein product: CASSSSWSPEAFF.